A single sample is the source of the 14 T cell receptor beta chains below, sequenced in a study of cytomegalovirus exposure and HLA in healthy donors. 60 Vbeta and 13 Jbeta primers were used in PCR. Sequencing used immunoSEQ multiplex PCR; TCRdb keeps in-frame clones, though not all of them. This table holds over 150,000 clones, approximately 76% found once. Sample: PBMCs. These receptors originate from a man aged 60 to 75 in good health and CMV-seronegative.

The chain links TRBV4-3 to TRBJ2-7; 7 positions match TRBD1. This CDR3 has 14 residues. Germline values: CDR1 LGHNA, CDR2 YSLEER. Germline trimming cut 4 bases from V and 1 base from J; bases unmatched to any gene: 4. CDR3 sequence reads: CASSPGQSSYEQYF. CDR3 DNA: TGCGCCAGCAGCCCGGGACAGTCGTCCTACGAGCAGTACTTC.

The chain is built from TRBV5-1 and TRBJ2-1; TRBD2 might be the D (5 bases). The CDR3 length is 15 residues. Germline assignment: CDR1 SGHRS and CDR2 YFSETQ. The V end lost 1 base, the J end lost 4 bases, and 12 bases lay between the germline ends. CDR3 nucleotide sequence: TGCGCCAGCAGCTTGATGGCGGGCTCTTACAATGAGCAGTTCTTC. This sequence encodes CASSLMAGSYNEQFF.

The chain carries TRBV2 and TRBJ2-7, with TRBD1 matching 9 bases. After removal of 7 bases from V and 6 bases from J, the junction contained 7 bases not matched to a gene. Per the germline V gene, CDR1 is SNHLY and CDR2 is FYNNEI. This CDR3 has 13 residues. CDR3 residues: CASTRTGAAEQYF. DNA for the CDR3: TGTGCCAGCACTCGGACAGGGGCGGCCGAGCAGTACTTC.

CDR3 DNA sequence: TGTGCCAGCAGACCTCCGGGACTAGCGGGACGGGATGAGCAGTTCTTC. This codes for CASRPPGLAGRDEQFF. The gene calls are TRBV7-9 and TRBJ2-1; the match to TRBD2 covers 13 bases. The V gene end was trimmed by 6 bases and the J gene end by 8 bases; junction bases not matched to a gene: 10. The CDR3 is made up of 16 amino acids. CDR1 SEHNR and CDR2 FQNEAQ come from the germline V gene (reference sequence).

This clone was found a few times. J is TRBJ2-4 and V is TRBV6-1, with TRBD1 matching over 12 bases. The CDR3 loop spans 18 amino acids. V lost 3 bases and J lost 0; bases outside the gene matches: 6. From germline, CDR1 is MNHNS and CDR2 SASEGT. CDR3 amino acids: CASSDPGTGGVAKNIQYF. The CDR3 DNA reads as TGTGCCAGCAGTGACCCCGGGACAGGGGGCGTAGCCAAAAACATTCAGTACTTC.

The V call is TRBV4-1, the J call TRBJ1-5, with 10 bases lining up with TRBD1. Germline V gives CDR1 MGHRA, CDR2 YSYEKL. The CDR3 spans 15 residues. Trimming took 3 bases from V and 7 from J; bases not matched to a gene: 6. The CDR3 sequence: CASSQRQGAGQPQHF. The CDR3 nucleotides read TGCGCCAGCAGCCAGAGACAGGGGGCAGGACAGCCCCAGCATTTT.

The CDR3 loop is CSAVGDSVEKLFF. The CDR3 region has the DNA TGCAGCGCTGTGGGGGACAGTGTCGAAAAACTGTTTTTT. The chain links TRBV29-1 to TRBJ1-4; 7 positions match TRBD1. The CDR3 length is 13 residues. Unmatched junction bases numbered 10, after V lost 7 bases and J lost 8 bases. Germline CDR1 and CDR2: SQVTM and ANQGSEA.

This clone was seen a handful of times. The rearrangement joins TRBV7-8 to TRBJ2-2; D possibly corresponds to TRBD1 (6 bases). V lost 7 bases and J 3 bases, leaving 18 bases between the germline ends. Germline V CDR1 and CDR2: SGHVS, FQNEAQ. The CDR3 is 16 residues long. This CDR3 is CASTPRQVLDTGELFF. The CDR3 coding sequence is TGTGCCAGCACCCCCCGACAGGTTCTAGACACCGGGGAGCTGTTTTTT.

The V and J genes are TRBV2 and TRBJ2-4, with a tentative D call TRBD2 (7 bases). This CDR3 is 14 amino acids long. The germline gives CDR1 SNHLY, CDR2 FYNNEI. V was clipped by 6 bases and J by 6 bases, with 15 bases between them. CDR3 loop: CASRGEGGPNIQYF. As DNA, the CDR3 is TGTGCCAGCAGAGGGGAGGGGGGGCCAAACATTCAGTACTTC.

The gene calls are TRBV5-1 and TRBJ2-3; 7 nucleotides match TRBD2. Germline lookup yields CDR1 SGHRS and CDR2 YFSETQ. The V segment lost 0 bases and the J segment 0 bases; nucleotides outside the gene matches: 4. This CDR3 has 16 residues. The CDR3 spells CASSLEGLQSTDTQYF. CDR3 nucleotides: TGCGCCAGCAGCTTGGAGGGACTACAAAGCACAGATACGCAGTATTTT.

The chain has TRBV28 and TRBJ2-7, with a weak D call TRBD1 (6 bases). The V gene's germline CDR1 is MDHEN and CDR2 SYDVKM. V was trimmed by 5 bases and J by 3 bases, leaving 14 bases between them. This CDR3 is built from 14 residues. This CDR3 reads CASSRSGTNYEQYF. The CDR3 DNA follows: TGTGCCAGCAGTAGATCCGGGACAAACTACGAGCAGTACTTC.

The chain joins TRBV18 to TRBJ2-1; D may be TRBD2 (6 bases). CDR1 is KGHSH, CDR2 LQKENI, per germline. CDR3 size: 17 residues. Trimming pared 1 base from V and 0 bases from J, leaving 13 bases between. CDR3 DNA sequence: TGTGCCAGCTCACCACGTCGGGACTTCAGCTCCTACAATGAGCAGTTCTTC. Translating gives CASSPRRDFSSYNEQFF. The full variable domain, completed using reference TRBV18 and TRBJ2-1, is NAGVMQNPRHLVRRRGQEARLRCSPMKGHSHVYWYRQLPEEGLKFMVYLQKENIIDESGMPKERFSAEFPKEGPSILRIQQVVRGDSAAYFCASSPRRDFSSYNEQFFGPGTRLTVL.

CDR3 protein: CASSQDMRLAGDYEQYF. For the CDR3, the DNA is TGCGCCAGCAGCCAAGATATGAGGCTAGCGGGAGACTACGAGCAGTACTTC. V usage is TRBV4-3 and J usage is TRBJ2-7; 10 bases are shared with TRBD2. V was pared by 0 bases and J by 3 bases, with 8 bases of the junction left unmatched. The CDR3 totals 17 residues. Germline V gene lookup returns CDR1 LGHNA and CDR2 YSLEER.

This rearrangement joins TRBV13 to TRBJ1-2; 12 nucleotides agree with TRBD1. Germline V CDR1 and CDR2: PRHDT, FYEKMQ (reference sequence). This CDR3 spans 16 amino acids. V shed 4 bases and J 3 bases; nucleotides not matched to a gene: 6. The CDR3 here is CASSSPGTGGHYGYTF. In DNA form, the CDR3 reads TGTGCCAGCAGCTCCCCCGGGACAGGGGGCCACTATGGCTACACCTTC.